Presented here are 27 T cell receptor beta chains from one specimen sequenced in a study of T-cell reconstitution after alpha-beta-depleted transplantation in children. Preparation of the TCRbeta library involved a method that used unique molecular identifiers. TCRdb redid the calling of the PCR reads with MiXCR, one entry per CDR3 protein. The sample lists 800,000 to 1,000,000 distinct CDR3 sequences, about 30% seen once, with under 30% in the top ten. Material: PBMCs, mostly from graft donor cells, obtained 360 days after TCRalphabeta/CD19-depleted stem cell transplant. The receptors originated from a boy in the first two years of life who had a stem cell transplant for SCID, so the T cells may come from the graft donor.

The chain is built from TRBV10-3 and TRBJ1-4; possible D gene TRBD1, 5 bases. CDR1 and CDR2 from the germline V gene are ENHRY and SYGVKD. Trimming pared 2 bases from V and 11 bases from J, leaving 15 bases between. This CDR3 has 14 residues. CDR3 sequence: CAISEPVRVWKLFF. The CDR3, as DNA: TGTGCCATCAGTGAGCCAGTCAGGGTGTGGAAACTGTTTTTT.

The chain employs TRBV6-1 and TRBJ2-7, with 9 bases fitting TRBD1. Germline CDR1 MNHNS, CDR2 SASEGT. The CDR3 runs to 13 residues. Trimming took 10 bases from V and 1 from J; bases not matched to a gene: 5. The CDR3 spells CATKDRGSYEQYF. CDR3 DNA: TGTGCCACCAAGGACAGGGGATCCTACGAGCAGTACTTC.

V usage is TRBV28 and J usage is TRBJ1-1; a possible D gene is TRBD1 (5 bases). V lost 6 bases, J lost 1 base, and 12 bases lay in between. The CDR3 sequence is 14 residues long. Germline V CDR1 and CDR2: MDHEN, SYDVKM. CDR3 residues: CASSEDTQNTEAFF. The CDR3 nucleotides read TGTGCCAGCAGCGAGGACACTCAGAACACTGAAGCTTTCTTT. The whole variable domain, filled in from reference TRBV28 and TRBJ1-1, reads DVKVTQSSRYLVKRTGEKVFLECVQDMDHENMFWYRQDPGLGLRLIYFSYDVKMKEKGDIPEGYSVSREKKERFSLILESASTNQTSMYLCASSEDTQNTEAFFGQGTRLTVV.

There are a few counts of this clonotype. This sequence joins TRBV20-1 and TRBJ1-2; 9 positions match TRBD1. CDR3 length: 12 amino acids. Germline V lookup: CDR1 DFQATT, CDR2 SNEGSKA (reference sequence). This chain's CDR3 is CVGTGTNYGYTF. In nucleotides, the CDR3 is TGCGTTGGGACAGGGACTAACTATGGCTACACCTTC.

V usage is TRBV20-1 and J usage is TRBJ2-1; the D is unclear. CDR3 length equals 14 residues. The V gene's germline CDR1 is DFQATT and CDR2 SNEGSKA (reference sequence). Trimming removed 6 bases at V and 10 bases at J, with 22 bases between. The DNA for the CDR3 is TGCAGTGCCCTTATTCCGGACCGTGCCCGGGAGCAGTTCTTC. It yields the protein CSALIPDRAREQFF.

The CDR3: CASSEWRQGPYEQYF. In DNA, the CDR3 is TGTGCCAGCAGTGAATGGAGGCAGGGCCCGTACGAGCAGTACTTC. This chain joins TRBV25-1 and TRBJ2-7; D is possibly TRBD1 or TRBD2 (5 bases each). V was pared by 1 base and J by 4 bases, with 14 bases between. Germline V lookup: CDR1 MGHDK, CDR2 SYGVNS. This CDR3 is 15 amino acids long.

Only a few counts were recorded for this clonotype. V usage is TRBV15 and J usage is TRBJ2-3; 8 nucleotides match TRBD2. With V trimmed by 1 base and J by 2 bases, 5 bases remained unmatched. The CDR3 is made up of 16 amino acids. CDR1 and CDR2 from the germline V gene are LNHNV and YYDKDF (reference sequence). For the CDR3, the DNA is TGTGCCACCAGCAGAGTTACCGGGGGGGCCACAGATACGCAGTATTTT. This encodes CATSRVTGGATDTQYF.

This chain links TRBV20-1 with TRBJ1-1; no clear D. There are 13 residues in the CDR3. CDR1 is DFQATT, CDR2 SNEGSKA, per germline (reference sequence). Trimming removed 3 bases at V and 4 bases at J, with 12 bases between. The CDR3 sequence: CSARPFDGTEAFF. DNA of the CDR3: TGCAGTGCTAGGCCCTTTGATGGCACTGAAGCTTTCTTT.

This clonotype was seen a handful of times. The chain uses TRBV7-3 and TRBJ1-2, with a tentative D call TRBD1 (6 bases). Germline V gene sequence: CDR1 SGHTA, CDR2 FQGTGA. The V end lost 5 bases, the J end lost 4 bases, and 14 bases lay between the germline ends. This CDR3 has 14 residues. CDR3 region: CASSQRQGPYGYTF. The CDR3 region has the DNA TGTGCCAGCAGCCAACGGCAGGGGCCCTATGGCTACACCTTC.

This clonotype has more than one count but fewer than ten. This chain joins TRBV9 and TRBJ2-6; tentative D call: TRBD2 (5 bases). The CDR3 sequence is 15 residues long. V was shortened by 10 bases and J by 0 bases, with 14 bases between the two germline ends. Germline V lookup: CDR1 SGDLS, CDR2 YYNGEE. CDR3 nucleotides: TGTGCCTGCTCCCCCGGGGTCTCTGGGGCCAACGTCCTGACTTTC. This codes for CACSPGVSGANVLTF.

This sequence joins TRBV20-1 and TRBJ2-5; D is unclear. The V end was cut by 1 base, the J end by 4 bases, with 13 bases between. This CDR3 is 14 amino acids long. Per the germline V gene, CDR1 is DFQATT and CDR2 is SNEGSKA (reference sequence). The CDR3 loop reads CSARVPYLPETQYF. In DNA form, the CDR3 reads TGCAGTGCTAGAGTCCCCTATCTACCAGAGACCCAGTACTTC.

Note on this clonotype: This may be a read error, as it is one base from a much larger clone. The chain has TRBV7-2 and TRBJ2-2, with D unclear. This CDR3 comprises 14 residues. Germline V gene data show CDR1 as SGHTA and CDR2 as FQGNSA. V was cut by 2 bases and J by 1 base, with 5 bases left in between. In nucleotides, the CDR3 is TGTGCCAGCAGCTTACAGAGGAACACCGGGGAGCTGTTTTTT. Its translation is CASSLQRNTGELFF.

This rearrangement joins TRBV5-1 to TRBJ2-1, with D possibly matching TRBD1 (6 bases). Germline V gives CDR1 SGHRS, CDR2 YFSETQ. Trimming took off 2 bases at V and 0 bases at J, with 15 bases between the two ends. The CDR3 totals 17 residues. The DNA for the CDR3 is TGCGCCAGCAGCTTATCACCCGAGACAGGCTCCTACAATGAGCAGTTCTTC. This gives the protein CASSLSPETGSYNEQFF.

This clonotype was counted between two and nine times. The V and J genes are TRBV6-4 and TRBJ2-1; D might be TRBD2 (6 bases). CDR1 and CDR2 from the germline V gene are MRHNA and SNTAGT. The V end lost 0 bases, the J end lost 5 bases, and 14 bases lay between the germline ends. This CDR3 is 16 amino acids long. CDR3 protein: CASSDSRRGGDNEQFF. CDR3 nucleotide sequence: TGTGCCAGCAGTGACTCACGGCGGGGTGGTGACAATGAGCAGTTCTTC.

This chain connects TRBV12-3 or TRBV12-4 to TRBJ2-5, with a tentative D call TRBD2 (5 bases). V lost 5 bases to trimming and J lost 4 bases, with 23 bases between them. CDR3 length equals 17 residues. CDR3 in amino acids: CASSQGLGLLVGETQYF. The CDR3 DNA reads TGTGCCAGCAGTCAAGGGCTAGGACTCCTTGTGGGAGAGACCCAGTACTTC.

CDR3 region: CASSRGWGGNTEAFF. The DNA for the CDR3 is TGTGCCAGCAGCCGGGGTTGGGGAGGGAACACTGAAGCTTTCTTT. The chain recombines TRBV11-2 with TRBJ1-1; no clear D. This CDR3 contains 15 residues. V shed 5 bases and J shed 1 base, with 14 bases lying between them. Germline V gene lookup returns CDR1 SGHAT and CDR2 FQNNGV.

This clonotype appeared a few times. The chain employs TRBV6-5 and TRBJ1-2; the D gene is possibly TRBD1 (5 bases). V lost 4 bases, J lost 7 bases, and 10 bases lay in between. CDR3 length: 12 amino acids. Germline CDR1 is MNHEY and CDR2 is SVGAGI. The CDR3 bases are TGTGCCAGCAGTTCCTATGGGGGTGGCTACACCTTC. This codes for CASSSYGGGYTF.

The rearrangement joins TRBV7-8 to TRBJ2-3; D is perhaps TRBD2 (5 bases). Germline V gene lookup returns CDR1 SGHVS and CDR2 FQNEAQ. V lost 7 bases, J lost 0 bases, and 11 bases lay in between. CDR3 size: 14 residues. The CDR3 sequence: CASNDKRSTDTQYF. CDR3 bases: TGTGCCAGCAACGATAAGCGGAGCACAGATACGCAGTATTTT.

The chain links TRBV13 to TRBJ2-1; D is unresolved. CDR3 size: 17 residues. V was cut by 5 bases and J by 4 bases, with 21 bases left in between. The germline V gene has CDR1 PRHDT and CDR2 FYEKMQ (reference sequence). The CDR3 DNA reads as TGTGCCAGCAGCCCTCCCCAGACATCGAACCTATACAATGAGCAGTTCTTC. It yields the protein CASSPPQTSNLYNEQFF.

This clonotype was seen more than once but under ten times. This chain links TRBV9 with TRBJ2-1, with TRBD1 matching 9 bases. V shed 4 bases, J shed 7 bases, and the junction held 9 bases outside the gene matches. The CDR3 has 15 amino acids. The germline gives CDR1 SGDLS, CDR2 YYNGEE. The DNA of the CDR3 is TGTGCCAGCAGCCCCCAGACAGGGGGAATAAATGAGCAGTTCTTC. It is translated as CASSPQTGGINEQFF. Full variable domain (remainder filled in from reference TRBV9 and TRBJ2-1): DSGVTQTPKHLITATGQRVTLRCSPRSGDLSVYWYQQSLDQGLQFLIQYYNGEERAKGNILERFSAQQFPDLHSELNLSSLELGDSALYFCASSPQTGGINEQFFGPGTRLTVL.

The chain links TRBV5-1 to TRBJ2-5; 7 positions match TRBD2. Losses at the gene ends were 5 bases for V and 4 bases for J; bases not matched to a gene: 8. The CDR3 has 14 amino acids. CDR1 and CDR2 from the germline V gene are SGHRS and YFSETQ. In nucleotides, the CDR3 is TGCGCCAGCAGACCGACTAGCAGGCGAGAGACCCAGTACTTC. Protein product: CASRPTSRRETQYF.

The chain links TRBV4-2 to TRBJ2-1; the D call may be TRBD1 or TRBD2 (5 bases each). Germline V gene lookup returns CDR1 LGHNA and CDR2 YNFKEQ. V was shortened by 1 base and J by 1 base, with 14 bases between the two germline ends. This CDR3 is built from 17 residues. CDR3 loop: CASSQVGGDESYNEQFF. The CDR3 nucleotides are TGTGCCAGCAGCCAAGTAGGTGGGGACGAGTCCTACAATGAGCAGTTCTTC.

The CDR3 nucleotides are TGTGCCAGCAGCGAGGGGGTCTCAACAGGGAGAGGCTACGAGCAGTACTTC. Its translation is CASSEGVSTGRGYEQYF. The genes are TRBV9 and TRBJ2-7; a possible D gene is TRBD1 (6 bases). The germline V gene has CDR1 SGDLS and CDR2 YYNGEE. This CDR3 is built from 17 residues. V was shortened by 3 bases and J by 3 bases, with 22 bases between the two germline ends.

This clonotype came up a few times. The rearrangement links TRBV20-1 to TRBJ2-7; D is unresolved. The V end was cut by 1 base, the J end by 3 bases, with 16 bases between. The CDR3 extends over 15 amino acids. Germline-derived CDR1 and CDR2 are DFQATT and SNEGSKA (reference sequence). The CDR3 is CSARGTKGPGYEQYF. The CDR3 DNA is TGCAGTGCTAGAGGAACCAAGGGCCCCGGCTACGAGCAGTACTTC.

The V gene is TRBV11-2, the J gene TRBJ2-1; 8 bases map to TRBD2. J was trimmed by 3 bases and V by 3 bases; bases with no gene match: 4. In germline, CDR1 is SGHAT, CDR2 FQNNGV. The CDR3 covers 15 residues. The CDR3, as DNA: TGTGCCAGCAGCTTCGGCGGGGGGTACTACAATGAGCAGTTCTTC. The encoded protein is CASSFGGGYYNEQFF.

This clonotype appeared a few times. V gene TRBV12-3 or TRBV12-4 combines with J gene TRBJ2-2; no definite D call. This CDR3 is built from 13 residues. The ends were cut back, 4 bases at V and 3 bases at J, with 6 bases in the middle. The CDR3 sequence: CASSSIYTGELFF. CDR3 coding DNA: TGTGCCAGCAGTTCTATCTACACCGGGGAGCTGTTTTTT.

This clonotype was detected ten times or more. In DNA, the CDR3 is TGTGCCAGCAAGACAGGGGACTCCTACGAGCAGTACTTC. Protein sequence: CASKTGDSYEQYF. This sequence joins TRBV6-2 or TRBV6-3 and TRBJ2-7; 8 bases map to TRBD1. This CDR3 has 13 amino acids. Germline V lookup: CDR1 MNHEY, CDR2 SVGEGT. J was trimmed by 0 bases and V by 7 bases; bases with no gene match: 2.